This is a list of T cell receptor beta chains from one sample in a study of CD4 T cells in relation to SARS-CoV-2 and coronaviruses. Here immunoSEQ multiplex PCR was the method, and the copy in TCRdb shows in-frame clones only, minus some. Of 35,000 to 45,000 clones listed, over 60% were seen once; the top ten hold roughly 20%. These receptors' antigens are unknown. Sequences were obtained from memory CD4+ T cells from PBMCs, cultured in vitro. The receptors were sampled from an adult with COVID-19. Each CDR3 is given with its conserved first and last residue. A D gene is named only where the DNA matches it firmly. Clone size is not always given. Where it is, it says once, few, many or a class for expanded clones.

TGCGCCAGCAGCTTGGGTCAAGAGACCCAGTACTTC | CASSLGQETQYF | TRBJ2-5 | TRBV5-1 | - | -
TGTGCCAGCAGCCAAGCCATCACGGGAGTCGAGCAGTACTTC | CASSQAITGVEQYF | TRBJ2-7 | TRBV3-1/TRBV3-2 | - | -
TGTGCCAGTACCCCCCGCGACAGGGTCGGGAATTCACCCCTCCACTTT | CASTPRDRVGNSPLHF | TRBJ1-6 | TRBV19 | TRBD1 | few
TGTGCCAGCAGCTACAGAGCTTTTAGCACAGATACGCAGTATTTT | CASSYRAFSTDTQYF | TRBJ2-3 | TRBV7-8 | - | -
TGTGCCAGCAGTACCTGGGGGGGGAGGGAGGAAGGTGAGCAGTTCTTC | CASSTWGGREEGEQFF | TRBJ2-1 | TRBV28 | TRBD2 | -
TGTGCCAGTAGGCGGACAGGATCTCTCGCGAACACCGGGGAGCTGTTTTTT | CASRRTGSLANTGELFF | TRBJ2-2 | TRBV19 | TRBD1 | -
TGTGCCAGTAGTCTGGGTAGCTCCTACAATGAGCAGTTCTTC | CASSLGSSYNEQFF | TRBJ2-1 | TRBV19 | - | -
TGCGCCAGCAGCTTGGCAGGAGCAGGGTCAGATACGCAGTATTTT | CASSLAGAGSDTQYF | TRBJ2-3 | TRBV5-1 | - | -
TGTGCCAGCAGCAAAATGGACAGATCCTACGAGCAGTACTTC | CASSKMDRSYEQYF | TRBJ2-7 | TRBV21-1 | - | -
TGTGCCAGCAGCCCGAATTACTTCTCCTACGAGCAGTACTTC | CASSPNYFSYEQYF | TRBJ2-7 | TRBV5-5 | - | few
TGTGCCTGGAGTCTGACGGAAGGCTACACCTTC | CAWSLTEGYTF | TRBJ1-2 | TRBV30 | - | -
TGTGCCAGCAGCCCCGACGGGACTAGACGGGCTGAGCAGTTCTTC | CASSPDGTRRAEQFF | TRBJ2-1 | TRBV7-2 | TRBD2 | -
TGTGCCAGCAGCTTAGAGTCTAGCGGGAGAGATAATGAGCAGTTCTTC | CASSLESSGRDNEQFF | TRBJ2-1 | TRBV11-3 | TRBD2 | few
TGTGCCAGCACCCCCCTCGGCGGAGCCACAGATACGCAGTATTTT | CASTPLGGATDTQYF | TRBJ2-3 | TRBV28 | - | -
TGTGCCAGCAGTCCTACTAGCGGGAGGAACACCGGGGAGCTGTTTTTT | CASSPTSGRNTGELFF | TRBJ2-2 | TRBV2 | TRBD2 | few
TGTGCCAGCAGTGTATTGAGCTCCATGAACACCGGGGAGCTGTTTTTT | CASSVLSSMNTGELFF | TRBJ2-2 | TRBV6-4 | - | -
TGTGCCAGCAGCTCCGACAAGGTACTAGCGGTAAACATTCAGTACTTC | CASSSDKVLAVNIQYF | TRBJ2-4 | TRBV7-9 | TRBD2 | -
TGCGCCAGCAGTGCCCCAGGGGGACAGGGGTATAATTCACCCCTCCACTTT | CASSAPGGQGYNSPLHF | TRBJ1-6 | TRBV10-2 | TRBD1 | -
TGCGCCAGCAGCCAAGACGCGTTTAAGTACTTC | CASSQDAFKYF | TRBJ2-7 | TRBV4-1 | - | -
TGTGCCAGCAGCCAAACAGGGATGCGACAGCCCCAGCATTTT | CASSQTGMRQPQHF | TRBJ1-5 | TRBV3-1/TRBV3-2 | - | -
TGTGCCTGGAGTGTAATCAGGACGTTCGGCTACACCTTC | CAWSVIRTFGYTF | TRBJ1-2 | TRBV30 | - | -
TGCGCCAGCAGTCCCCTAGCGGGAGGACACAATGAGCAGTTCTTC | CASSPLAGGHNEQFF | TRBJ2-1 | TRBV5-1 | TRBD2 | medium-sized
TGTGCCAGCAGTTACTCGAACAGGCCGTACGAGCAGTACTTC | CASSYSNRPYEQYF | TRBJ2-7 | TRBV6-2/TRBV6-3 | - | -
TGTGCCAGCAGCGACCGAGGAGGGCCACAAGAGACCCAGTACTTC | CASSDRGGPQETQYF | TRBJ2-5 | TRBV7-3 | - | -
TGTGCCAGCAGCGACGACAGGGGTCAGACCCAGTACTTC | CASSDDRGQTQYF | TRBJ2-5 | TRBV3-1/TRBV3-2 | TRBD1 | -
TGTGCCAGCAGCTTAGGATGGAGCTACGAGCAGTACTTC | CASSLGWSYEQYF | TRBJ2-7 | TRBV7-2 | - | -
TGTGCCATCAAGGCCCGGCCGAACACTGAAGCTTTCTTT | CAIKARPNTEAFF | TRBJ1-1 | TRBV10-3 | - | -
TGTGCCAGCAGCCCCGTTGGGAATTCACCCCTCCACTTT | CASSPVGNSPLHF | TRBJ1-6 | TRBV7-2 | - | -
TGTGCCACCAGTGACCATGTTCCGGGACTAGCGAGCTTTTCCTACAATGAGCAGTTCTTC | CATSDHVPGLASFSYNEQFF | TRBJ2-1 | TRBV24-1 | TRBD2 | -
TGTGCCAGCAGCTTGTATAGCGGGAGTTTAGCCGGGGAGCTGTTTTTT | CASSLYSGSLAGELFF | TRBJ2-2 | TRBV7-8 | TRBD2 | -
TGCAGTGCTAGAGACCCCTACGAGCAGTACTTC | CSARDPYEQYF | TRBJ2-7 | TRBV20-1 | - | -
TGTGCCAGCAGTTACTGGGACGCGGGGCAAGAGACCCAGTACTTC | CASSYWDAGQETQYF | TRBJ2-5 | TRBV6-2/TRBV6-3 | - | -
TGCGCCAGCAGCCAAGCAGGCGGGAGGGCCTACGAGCAGTACTTC | CASSQAGGRAYEQYF | TRBJ2-7 | TRBV4-3 | TRBD2 | -
TGTGCCAGCAGCCCGAAGGACCGGGACAGATATTCACCCCTCCACTTT | CASSPKDRDRYSPLHF | TRBJ1-6 | TRBV7-2 | TRBD1 | -
TGTGCCAGCAGTGCCTCAGCGAGGGGGGCTCATTATGGCTACACCTTC | CASSASARGAHYGYTF | TRBJ1-2 | TRBV25-1 | - | -
TGTGCCTGGAGTTGGGGGGGGCCGGGGATGAACACTGAAGCTTTCTTT | CAWSWGGPGMNTEAFF | TRBJ1-1 | TRBV30 | - | -
TGTGCCAGCAGCTCGGGACTATATAACACCGGGGAGCTGTTTTTT | CASSSGLYNTGELFF | TRBJ2-2 | TRBV11-2 | TRBD2 | -
TGCGCCAGCAGCTTTCTTTCCAATGAGCAGTTCTTC | CASSFLSNEQFF | TRBJ2-1 | TRBV5-1 | - | -
TGTGCCAGCAGCGAGGAGGGTGGGGATACGCAGTATTTT | CASSEEGGDTQYF | TRBJ2-3 | TRBV5-4 | - | -
TGTGCCAGCAGCTTAGTAGCGTTAAGCTCCTACGAGCAGTACTTC | CASSLVALSSYEQYF | TRBJ2-7 | TRBV7-2 | - | -
TGCGCCAGCAGCTCTGCGGGAGCTAACTATGGCTACACCTTC | CASSSAGANYGYTF | TRBJ1-2 | TRBV5-1 | - | -
TGTGCCTGGACGGAGAATTCACCCCTCCACTTT | CAWTENSPLHF | TRBJ1-6 | TRBV30 | - | -
TGTGCCAGCTCACCACCGGTTAGCGGGAGCAGCACAGATACGCAGTATTTT | CASSPPVSGSSTDTQYF | TRBJ2-3 | TRBV18 | TRBD2 | -
TGTGCCAGCAGTTTAACTCACCTTCGGGAGCAGTACTTC | CASSLTHLREQYF | TRBJ2-7 | TRBV27 | - | -
TGTGCCAGCAGCTTAACGGGAGGGGCAGGGGAGGGTGCGCAGTACTTC | CASSLTGGAGEGAQYF | TRBJ2-7 | TRBV7-3 | - | -
TGTGCCATCAGGGCTAGCGGGATTAGTTACGAGCAGTACTTC | CAIRASGISYEQYF | TRBJ2-7 | TRBV10-3 | TRBD2 | -
TGTGCCAGCTCACGACCTCTGAGTAGTGCCTACAATGAGCAGTTCTTC | CASSRPLSSAYNEQFF | TRBJ2-1 | TRBV18 | - | -
TGTGCCATCAGCCGGGACAACAATCAGCCCCAGCATTTT | CAISRDNNQPQHF | TRBJ1-5 | TRBV15 | - | -